This T cell receptor beta chain was identified in a study of blood T cell repertoires in COVID-19. About the research overall: Both acute and convalescent COVID-19 samples were obtained from the United States, Italy and Spain.

The repertoire was sequenced with immunoSEQ multiplex PCR; TCRdb's copy has only in-frame clones and lacks some. The repertoire holds under 140,000 clones, with approximately 80% as singletons. V lost 5 bases, J lost 11 bases, and 18 bases lay in between. Germline loops: CDR1 MNHNY, CDR2 SVGAGI (reference sequence). The CDR3 is 13 amino acids. The TCR comes from a woman in her fifties or sixties with acute or convalescent COVID-19. The source material was peripheral blood. This chain joins TRBV6-6 and TRBJ1-1; D gene unclear. The CDR3 here is CASSGNEGREAFF. The CDR3 DNA follows: TGTGCCAGCAGTGGGAACGAGGGCCGAGAGGCTTTCTTT.